The rows below give T cell receptor beta chains drawn from one sample of a study of metastatic and nonmetastatic thyroid tumors. TCRdb re-called the PCR reads with MiXCR. Among about 9,000 clones listed, about 14% were seen once. Sequenced sample: blood. The receptor set was obtained from a female donor with papillary thyroid cancer or a benign thyroid nodule (not recorded which). Some clones in this sample may be carry-over from other donors' samples. Both conserved end residues are part of each CDR3. Each record gives: J gene, V gene, CDR3 length, clone size, D gene, CDR3 DNA, CDR3 protein. A D gene is named only where the DNA matches it firmly. Part of the rows lack a size; the others show once, few, many or a class for expanded clones.

>TRBJ1-4|TRBV6-1|16|many|-
TGTGCCAGCAGTCCCCGCCTGGCAGGGAGCGGTGAAAAACCGTTTTTT
CASSPRLAGSGEKPFF
>TRBJ1-4|TRBV20-1|12|many|-
TGCAGTGCTAGTGGGATGAGTGAAAAACTGTTTTTT
CSASGMSEKLFF
>TRBJ1-2|TRBV18|13|many|-
TGTGCCAGCTCTCCCCGGGAAGACTGGAGCTACACCTTC
CASSPREDWSYTF
>TRBJ1-5|TRBV19|13|medium-sized|TRBD1
TGTGCCAGCAGAGGACAGGGTGTTCAGCCCCAGCATTTT
CASRGQGVQPQHF
>TRBJ1-2|TRBV28|13|medium-sized|-
TGTGCCAGCAGGTCGACAGGAAAATATGGCTACACCTTC
CASRSTGKYGYTF
>TRBJ2-7|TRBV3-1|16|many|-
TGTGCCAGCAGCCAAGAGATTACGAGGCCGGGGTACGAGCAGTACTTC
CASSQEITRPGYEQYF
>TRBJ2-7|TRBV11-1|15|-|TRBD1
TGTGCCAGCAGCTTAAACGCAGGGGGTTTGTACGAGCAGTACTTC
CASSLNAGGLYEQYF
>TRBJ1-5|TRBV4-1|17|many|-
TGCGCCAGCAGCCAAGATTGGGGGGATTTGAGAAATCAGCCCCAGCATTTT
CASSQDWGDLRNQPQHF
>TRBJ2-1|TRBV11-3|16|medium-sized|TRBD2
TGTGCCAGCAGCCTTCTAGCGGGCCGTTCCCACAATGAGCAGTTCTTC
CASSLLAGRSHNEQFF
>TRBJ1-6|TRBV28|17|medium-sized|-
TGTGCCAGCAGTTCCGGACAGACGAGCTCCTATAATTCACCCCTCCACTTT
CASSSGQTSSYNSPLHF
>TRBJ2-2|TRBV19|16|-|TRBD1
TGTGCCAGTAGTACCACCGGGACAGGGATCACCGGGGAGCTGTTTTTT
CASSTTGTGITGELFF
>TRBJ2-7|TRBV12-3/TRBV12-4|13|medium-sized|-
TGTGCCAGCAGTTTACAGGGGCCCTACGAGCAGTACTTC
CASSLQGPYEQYF
>TRBJ2-7|TRBV30|14|many|-
TGTGCCTGGAGTCCTAGCGCCCTCTTGTACGAGCAGTACTTC
CAWSPSALLYEQYF
>TRBJ2-7|TRBV18|12|many|-
TGTGCCAGCTCACCGGGGTCCTACGAGCAGTACTTC
CASSPGSYEQYF
>TRBJ2-3|TRBV2|14|-|-
TGTGCCAGCAGTGTAGAACAGAGTTCAGATACGCAGTATTTT
CASSVEQSSDTQYF
>TRBJ1-2|TRBV18|14|-|-
TGTGCCAGCTCACCAGGCAGAGAGGAAGGTGGCTACACCTTC
CASSPGREEGGYTF
>TRBJ2-6|TRBV6-1|15|medium-sized|-
TGTGCCAGCAGTGAAGGGCCAGACGGGGCCAACGTCCTGACTTTC
CASSEGPDGANVLTF
>TRBJ2-7|TRBV12-3/TRBV12-4|12|large|TRBD1
TGTGCCAGCAGTTACAGGGGTTACGAGCAGTACTTC
CASSYRGYEQYF
>TRBJ1-3|TRBV10-3|17|medium-sized|TRBD1
TGTGCCATCACCTTGGTCCCCCCGGGACAGGGTCGGTACACCATATATTTT
CAITLVPPGQGRYTIYF
>TRBJ2-2|TRBV10-2|16|medium-sized|-
TGCGCCAGCAGCGCCGGGACTTCAGCGAACACCGGGGAGCTGTTTTTT
CASSAGTSANTGELFF
>TRBJ2-1|TRBV5-1|16|many|TRBD2
TGCGCCAGCAGCTTGGCCCTAGCGGGAAAAAAGGACGAGCAGTTCTTC
CASSLALAGKKDEQFF
>TRBJ1-6|TRBV19|14|medium-sized|TRBD1
TGTGCCAGTAGGCGACAGGGCCAAGGACCACCCCTCCACTTT
CASRRQGQGPPLHF
>TRBJ2-1|TRBV24-1|15|medium-sized|TRBD1
TGTGCCACCCGCATGACGGGACAGGGAGTAAATGAGCAGTTCTTC
CATRMTGQGVNEQFF
>TRBJ1-1|TRBV30|13|-|-
TGTGCCTGGAGTGTGACCCAAACAAATGGAGCTTTCTTT
CAWSVTQTNGAFF
>TRBJ1-1|TRBV11-2|13|-|-
TGTGCCAGCAGCTTAGGCGGTGGGCTGAACGCTTTCTTT
CASSLGGGLNAFF
>TRBJ2-1|TRBV20-1|10|many|-
TGCAGTGCTAGGGCGACTAGGGCGGTCTTC
CSARATRAVF
>TRBJ2-3|TRBV28|14|medium-sized|-
TGTGCCAGCAGTCGGGGAGTGAGCACAGATACGCAGTATTTT
CASSRGVSTDTQYF
>TRBJ2-3|TRBV11-1|16|-|TRBD1
TGTGCCAGCAGCCTAGGAGGACAGGGGGCTGGAGATACGCAGTATTTT
CASSLGGQGAGDTQYF
>TRBJ2-1|TRBV4-1|17|many|-
TGCGCCAGCAGCCAAGATTCTCCGATCTCGGTGAGCGATGAGCAGTTCTTC
CASSQDSPISVSDEQFF
>TRBJ2-7|TRBV6-5|13|medium-sized|-
TGTGCCAGCAGTTACTCCGGGGTCTCCGAGCAGTACTTC
CASSYSGVSEQYF
>TRBJ2-2|TRBV20-1|14|-|-
TGCAGTGCTAGACCCGCCGTGACACCGTGGGAGCTGTTTTTT
CSARPAVTPWELFF
>TRBJ1-2|TRBV9|14|-|-
TGTGCCAGCAGCGTAGCTCCAGGGAGAGATGGCTACACCTTC
CASSVAPGRDGYTF
>TRBJ1-1|TRBV28|13|few|-
TGTGCCAGCAGTCGAACAGTGAACGCTGAAGCTTTCTTT
CASSRTVNAEAFF